One sample yielded the 18 T cell receptor beta chains listed below, sequenced in a study of cytomegalovirus exposure and HLA in healthy donors. PCR used 60 Vbeta primers and 13 Jbeta primers. Sequencing was performed with immunoSEQ multiplex PCR; in TCRdb, only in-frame clones are kept and a portion is missing. Recorded for this sample: 90,000 to 100,000 clones. Sequencing was carried out using PBMCs. These receptors were obtained from a woman aged 25 to 39 in good health and CMV-seronegative.

The chain couples TRBV11-2 to TRBJ2-5; possibly TRBD2 for D (6 bases). Looked up from germline, CDR1 is SGHAT and CDR2 is FQNNGV. The V end lost 6 bases, the J end lost 2 bases, and 13 bases lay between the germline ends. The CDR3 has 14 residues. CDR3 in amino acids: CASRPAGPQETQYF. As DNA, the CDR3 is TGTGCCAGCAGGCCCGCGGGACCACAAGAGACCCAGTACTTC.

V is TRBV7-2 and J is TRBJ1-2, with D hard to call. This CDR3 has 13 residues. The V gene lost 3 bases and the J gene lost 5 bases, with 10 bases spanning the gap. CDR1 SGHTA and CDR2 FQGNSA come from the germline V gene. The CDR3 is CASSFTDFYGYTF. The CDR3 DNA follows: TGTGCCAGCAGCTTCACGGACTTTTATGGCTACACCTTC.

The chain employs TRBV5-1 and TRBJ2-5; possible D gene TRBD1, 6 bases. Germline CDR1 is SGHRS and CDR2 is YFSETQ. V lost 4 bases, J lost 3 bases, and 13 bases lay in between. This CDR3 spans 14 amino acids. The DNA for the CDR3 is TGCGCCAGCAGCCGCCAGGGGAGTGAAGAGACCCAGTACTTC. This gives the protein CASSRQGSEETQYF.

This chain joins TRBV7-9 and TRBJ2-1; 10 nucleotides align to TRBD2. The ends lost 6 bases at V and 0 bases at J; junction bases unmatched: 5. CDR3 length: 16 amino acids. From germline, CDR1 is SEHNR and CDR2 FQNEAQ (reference sequence). Here the CDR3 reads CASRSAGGPSYNEQFF. The CDR3 DNA follows: TGTGCCAGCAGATCAGCGGGAGGGCCCTCCTACAATGAGCAGTTCTTC.

The chain links TRBV2 to TRBJ2-7, with D possibly matching TRBD2 (6 bases). From germline, CDR1 is SNHLY and CDR2 FYNNEI. The length of the CDR3 is 12 residues. V gave up 7 bases and J gave up 2 bases, with 9 bases separating them. Here the CDR3 reads CASTSATYEQYF. The CDR3 nucleotides are TGTGCCAGCACTAGCGCAACCTACGAGCAGTACTTC.

This chain links TRBV7-6 with TRBJ1-1; 8 bases are shared with TRBD1. Germline CDR1 reads SGHVS; CDR2 reads FNYEAQ. The CDR3 contains 15 residues. Losses at the gene ends were 5 bases for V and 1 base for J; bases not matched to a gene: 6. Here the CDR3 DNA reads TGTGCCAGCAGCCCTAGACAGGGGTCGAACACTGAAGCTTTCTTT. Amino acid sequence: CASSPRQGSNTEAFF.

This chain connects TRBV7-9 to TRBJ2-3; tentative D call: TRBD2 (5 bases). The CDR3 length is 15 residues. Germline V gives CDR1 SEHNR, CDR2 FQNEAQ (reference sequence). Trimming stripped 0 bases from V and 0 bases from J, with 7 bases between. CDR3 in amino acids: CASSLARASTDTQYF. The CDR3 nucleotides are TGTGCCAGCAGCTTAGCGCGGGCGAGCACAGATACGCAGTATTTT.

V gene TRBV28 combines with J gene TRBJ2-5; tentatively, D is TRBD1 (6 bases). This CDR3 has 15 residues. Germline V CDR1 and CDR2: MDHEN, SYDVKM. Trimming shortened V by 5 bases and J by 6 bases, and 19 bases separated the two germline ends. CDR3 amino acids: CASSETQGVMKTQYF. CDR3 bases: TGTGCCAGCAGTGAAACACAGGGTGTGATGAAGACCCAGTACTTC.

V and J are TRBV30 and TRBJ2-5; 7 bases align to TRBD2. The length of the CDR3 is 14 residues. Germline trimming cut 1 base from V and 5 bases from J; bases unmatched to any gene: 7. In germline, CDR1 is GTSNPN, CDR2 SVGIG (reference sequence). The CDR3 coding sequence is TGTGCCTGGAGTGGGGATCCCGGGGGGGAGACCCAGTACTTC. Protein sequence: CAWSGDPGGETQYF.

The chain links TRBV18 to TRBJ1-1, with D maybe TRBD1 (6 bases). CDR1 KGHSH and CDR2 LQKENI come from the germline V gene. The V and J ends lost 6 bases and 1 base respectively, with 18 bases between them. There are 16 residues in the CDR3. CDR3 coding DNA: TGTGCCAGCTCCACATTCCACAGGGACACGAACACTGAAGCTTTCTTT. Residues: CASSTFHRDTNTEAFF.

The rearrangement uses TRBV6-5 and TRBJ2-7; TRBD1 is a possible D gene (6 bases). Germline CDR1 reads MNHEY; CDR2 reads SVGAGI. Trimming took 3 bases from V and 1 from J, leaving 13 bases between them. This CDR3 has 15 residues. The DNA of the CDR3 is TGTGCCAGCAGTTATGACCCGGGGACATCCTACGAGCAGTACTTC. It specifies CASSYDPGTSYEQYF.

For this clone: The CDR3 carries no conserved terminal phenylalanine or tryptophan, so it likely arises from a read error. The DNA is left out, because the CDR3 cannot be placed on it with certainty; the CDR3 is given as TCRdb lists it. This rearrangement joins TRBV29-1 to TRBJ1-2; the D call of TRBD1 is as the table states it, not checked on the DNA. The germline gives CDR1 SQVTM, CDR2 ANQGSEA. The CDR3 length equals 11 residues, ends included. This CDR3 reads CSVLTGDGWKI.

The chain couples TRBV5-8 to TRBJ1-5; 12 bases are a match to TRBD1. CDR1 is SGHTS and CDR2 is YDEGEE in the germline V gene. This CDR3 comprises 18 residues. The V gene end was trimmed by 0 bases and the J gene end by 5 bases; junction bases not matched to a gene: 9. The CDR3 spells CASSLVKGQGAFYQPQHF. As DNA, the CDR3 is TGTGCCAGCAGCTTGGTAAAGGGACAGGGGGCCTTCTATCAGCCCCAGCATTTT.

The V call is TRBV11-2, the J call TRBJ2-2; possibly TRBD2 for D (5 bases). Germline-derived CDR1 and CDR2 are SGHAT and FQNNGV. The length of the CDR3 is 18 residues. Trimming stripped 0 bases from V and 1 base from J, with 15 bases between. The chain's CDR3 is CASSLDRRGRVNTGELFF. The CDR3 nucleotides are TGTGCCAGCAGCTTAGATCGAAGAGGGCGGGTGAACACCGGGGAGCTGTTTTTT. Complete variable domain (other parts from reference TRBV11-2 and TRBJ2-2): EAGVAQSPRYKIIEKRQSVAFWCNPISGHATLYWYQQILGQGPKLLIQFQNNGVVDDSQLPKDRFSAERLKGVDSTLKIQPAKLEDSAVYLCASSLDRRGRVNTGELFFGEGSRLTVL.

The V and J genes are TRBV28 and TRBJ2-3; 8 bases are a match to TRBD2. Germline V gives CDR1 MDHEN, CDR2 SYDVKM. CDR3 length equals 15 residues. After removal of 8 bases from V and 1 base from J, the junction contained 8 bases not matched to a gene. CDR3 coding DNA: TGTGCCAGCTTATTCGGGGGGGCTGGCACAGATACGCAGTATTTT. It yields the protein CASLFGGAGTDTQYF.

The chain is built from TRBV15 and TRBJ1-4; weak D call: TRBD1 (6 bases). Trimming took 0 bases from V and 4 from J, leaving 12 bases between them. The CDR3 spans 16 residues. Germline V CDR1 and CDR2: LNHNV, YYDKDF (reference sequence). The CDR3 bases are TGTGCCACCAGCAGAGATCGGGGGGGCGGTAATGAAAAACTGTTTTTT. Translating gives CATSRDRGGGNEKLFF.

This chain links TRBV4-1 with TRBJ2-7; perhaps TRBD1 as D (6 bases). The germline V and J ends were trimmed by 6 bases and 6 bases, with 18 bases remaining between them. CDR1 is MGHRA, CDR2 YSYEKL, per germline. The CDR3 has 14 amino acids. CDR3 DNA sequence: TGCGCCAGCAGAAGTCCCGGGACATCTCCCGAGCAGTACTTC. Encoded protein: CASRSPGTSPEQYF.

This chain uses TRBV4-1 with TRBJ2-1; possible D gene TRBD2, 5 bases. The V gene's germline CDR1 is MGHRA and CDR2 YSYEKL. Between the trimmed V and J ends, which lost 4 bases and 6 bases, there was a span of 16 bases. This CDR3 has 15 residues. This CDR3 reads CASSPTKLLGNEQFF. The DNA of the CDR3 is TGCGCCAGCAGCCCGACTAAACTTCTAGGCAATGAGCAGTTCTTC.